These 9 T cell receptor beta chains came from one sample sequenced in a study of control samples from healthy donors and cancer patients. TCRdb's table, derived via immunoSEQ multiplex PCR, lists solely in-frame clones and lacks some. This table holds some 77,000 clones, about 88% found once. Sequenced input: blood. All receptors derive from a woman aged 60 to 75 in good health.

This chain uses TRBV5-4 with TRBJ2-7; 8 bases fit TRBD2. This CDR3 comprises 17 residues. V lost 0 bases to trimming and J lost 0 bases; unmatched junction nucleotides: 8. The germline V gene encodes CDR1 SGHNT and CDR2 YYREEE (reference sequence). The CDR3 coding sequence is TGTGCCAGCAGCTTGGGGGGTAGCGGGGCCCTCTCCTACGAGCAGTACTTC. Translating gives CASSLGGSGALSYEQYF. Supplemented by reference TRBV5-4 and TRBJ2-7, the full variable domain reads ETGVTQSPTHLIKTRGQQVTLRCSSQSGHNTVSWYQQALGQGPQFIFQYYREEENGRGNFPPRFSGLQFPNYSSELNVNALELDDSALYLCASSLGGSGALSYEQYFGPGTRLTVT.

The chain uses TRBV10-2 and TRBJ2-2, with unresolved D. Germline CDR1 and CDR2: WSHSY and SAAADI. Trimming left V 2 bases short and J 4 bases short, with 11 bases between. The CDR3 totals 15 residues. CDR3 DNA: TGCGCCAGCAGTGAGCATGGCTACACCACCGGGGAGCTGTTTTTT. Translated: CASSEHGYTTGELFF.

For this clone: Other DNA sequences in this sample translate to the same CDR3. The chain carries TRBV2 and TRBJ1-1, with TRBD1 matching over 7 bases. CDR3 size: 14 residues. V shed 4 bases, J shed 4 bases, and the junction held 6 bases outside the gene matches. Per germline, CDR1 SNHLY and CDR2 FYNNEI. The CDR3: CASSGRQGGTEAFF. CDR3 coding DNA: TGTGCCAGCAGTGGAAGGCAGGGGGGCACTGAAGCTTTCTTT.

This sequence joins TRBV2 and TRBJ1-1, with no clear D. V gave up 4 bases and J gave up 1 base, with 7 bases separating them. The CDR3 covers 13 residues. Germline CDR1 is SNHLY and CDR2 is FYNNEI. The CDR3: CASSGQANTEAFF. The CDR3 DNA reads as TGTGCCAGCAGTGGACAAGCGAACACTGAAGCTTTCTTT.

The V and J genes are TRBV27 and TRBJ1-6; TRBD1 matches at 7 bases. The CDR3 runs 16 residues. Germline V lookup: CDR1 MNHEY, CDR2 SMNVEV (reference sequence). V shed 2 bases, J shed 8 bases, and the junction held 9 bases outside the gene matches. The CDR3 reads CASSLNGRTGDSPLHF. CDR3 nucleotide sequence: TGTGCCAGCAGTTTAAATGGACGGACAGGCGATTCACCCCTCCACTTT.

The chain recombines TRBV5-8 with TRBJ1-2; D remains ambiguous. V gave up 6 bases and J gave up 1 base, with 16 bases separating them. The CDR3 runs to 15 residues. Germline V gene lookup returns CDR1 SGHTS and CDR2 YDEGEE. The CDR3 nucleotides read TGTGCCAGCATCCCGCGACTGAAAGTTAACTATGGCTACACCTTC. It encodes CASIPRLKVNYGYTF.

The chain uses TRBV2 and TRBJ1-5, with unresolved D. Germline CDR1 SNHLY, CDR2 FYNNEI. The CDR3 extends over 14 amino acids. The germline V and J ends were trimmed by 2 bases and 0 bases, with 5 bases remaining between them. CDR3 coding DNA: TGTGCCAGCAGTGAAACAGATAGCAATCAGCCCCAGCATTTT. Its translation: CASSETDSNQPQHF.

The CDR3: CASSSGLAEISGDTQYF. The DNA of the CDR3 is TGTGCCAGCAGCTCGGGACTAGCGGAAATTTCTGGAGATACGCAGTATTTT. The gene calls are TRBV11-2 and TRBJ2-3, with 11 bases fitting TRBD2. Germline V gene data show CDR1 as SGHAT and CDR2 as FQNNGV. This CDR3 has 17 amino acids. The V segment lost 4 bases and the J segment 5 bases; nucleotides outside the gene matches: 11.

With regard to this clone: The germline gene is not matched at one end of the junction; a read error may be the cause. The genes are TRBV7-7 and TRBJ2-2, with D perhaps matching TRBD2 (6 bases). Germline CDR1 SSHAT, CDR2 FNYEAQ (reference sequence). This CDR3 has 14 residues. CDR3 in DNA: TGTGCTAGCAGCTTAGCGGAGGGGACCGGGGAGCTGTTTTTT. Translating gives CASSLAEGTGELFF.